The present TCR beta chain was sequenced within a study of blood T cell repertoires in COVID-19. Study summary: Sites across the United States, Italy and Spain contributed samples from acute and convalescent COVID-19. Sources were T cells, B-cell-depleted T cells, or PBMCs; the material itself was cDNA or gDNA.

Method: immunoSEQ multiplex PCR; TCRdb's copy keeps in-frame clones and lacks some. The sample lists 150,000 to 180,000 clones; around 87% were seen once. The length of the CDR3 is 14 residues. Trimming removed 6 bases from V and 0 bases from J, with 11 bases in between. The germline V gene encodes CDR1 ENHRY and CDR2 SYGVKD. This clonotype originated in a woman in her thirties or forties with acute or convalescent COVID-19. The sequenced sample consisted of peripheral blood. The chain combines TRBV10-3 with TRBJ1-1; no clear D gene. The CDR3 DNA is TGTGCCATCAGAGACGGGGAGATGAACACTGAAGCTTTCTTT. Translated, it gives CAIRDGEMNTEAFF.